A selection of T cell receptor beta chains follows, all from one sample in a study of T cells in Graves' hyperthyroidism and ophthalmopathy. TCRdb ran MiXCR on the multiplex PCR reads and lists one entry per CDR3 protein. The sample carries hundreds of thousands of distinct CDR3 sequences, 15% to 18% recorded once. The sequencing sample was made of blood. The receptors were gathered from a woman under 30 with Graves' hyperthyroidism. CDR3s include the opening cysteine and the closing phenylalanine or tryptophan.

TRBJ1-1,TRBV2,CASSEQGGSSEAFF
TRBJ2-4,TRBV29-1,CSVSGGGTGLAKNIQYF
TRBJ2-2,TRBV28,CASSLGTSGRFPNTGELFF
TRBJ2-7,TRBV10-3,CATNSVSYEQYF
TRBJ2-7,TRBV28,CASSQGASGTYEQYF
TRBJ1-1,TRBV20-1,CSALGEFWDRVETFF
TRBJ1-1,TRBV6-1,CASTPGQMNTEAFF
TRBJ1-1,TRBV18,CASSPTENTEAFF
TRBJ1-2,TRBV20-1,CSATTGTLRGGYTF
TRBJ2-4,TRBV4-3,CASSQELGAAKNIQYF
TRBJ2-7,TRBV6-4,CARPPRAQGYTYERYF
TRBJ2-1,TRBV28,CASTPLAGAYNEQFF
TRBJ2-7,TRBV6-2/TRBV6-3,CASTTSYEQYF
TRBJ1-4,TRBV28,CASSLEGQSPFVKLFF
TRBJ1-2,TRBV28,CASSFLILKGAIDGYTF
TRBJ2-6,TRBV9,CASSLGPGQSRHEANVLTF
TRBJ2-1,TRBV7-3,CASSLGLAGAEQFF
TRBJ2-1,TRBV20-1,CSGRGTTSILSGEQFF
TRBJ2-2,TRBV15,CATSRDFAGEATGELFF
TRBJ2-5,TRBV9,CASSVGGREETQYF
TRBJ1-2,TRBV7-9,CAVRDGSYLGYTF
TRBJ2-2,TRBV5-1,CASSTSSSGANTGELFF
TRBJ1-2,TRBV27,CASSFQGNSGGYTF
TRBJ2-7,TRBV6-5,CASSLAIGYEQYF
TRBJ2-7,TRBV6-1,CASSRDTVKPYEQYF
TRBJ2-1,TRBV4-1,CASSQPGLAEYNEQFF
TRBJ1-5,TRBV6-2/TRBV6-3,CASSYGEQPQHF
TRBJ1-5,TRBV7-2,CASSPRWTGNPQPQHF
TRBJ1-2,TRBV6-1,CASRRQGWGYTF
TRBJ2-1,TRBV7-3,CASSLRPSGRVDYNEQFF
TRBJ1-1,TRBV14,CASSQLIGLMNTEAFF
TRBJ1-2,TRBV20-1,CSALWIQGYGYTF
TRBJ1-1,TRBV11-2,CASSPGTHRRKDTEAFF
TRBJ2-1,TRBV4-1,CASSQPPFRLAGGVPLWNEQFF
TRBJ1-5,TRBV5-6,CASSRTGVVWNQPQHF
TRBJ1-5,TRBV6-5,CASSSQGMWNQPQHF
TRBJ2-7,TRBV9,CASSVGPSGTYEQYF
TRBJ1-1,TRBV19,CASSAWNPGNTEAFF
TRBJ2-3,TRBV15,CATSKVAGLTDTQYF
TRBJ1-1,TRBV3-1,CASSQGFRGFAKHTEAFF
TRBJ2-1,TRBV3-1,CASSQDAPTSGFSYNEQFF
TRBJ2-2,TRBV5-6,CASSLRLIGVLYTGELFF